These T cell receptor beta chains were read from a single sample in a study of T-cell reconstitution after alpha-beta-depleted transplantation in children. TCRdb reprocessed the PCR reads via MiXCR and lists one record per CDR3 protein. The sample shows some 200,000 distinct CDR3 sequences, roughly 7.5% of them seen only once. The sample consisted of PBMCs from the stem cell graft donor, taken from the stem cell graft. The receptors here all came from a human donor who donated a stem cell graft to a child with Wiskott-Aldrich syndrome. Each CDR3 is given with its conserved first and last residue. D genes are given only for firm matches. The size of a clone is reported for some rows only, either as once, few or many, or as a class for expanded clones.

J | size | V | D | CDR3 | DNA
TRBJ2-2 | - | TRBV3-1 | - | CASSPPRTGPGELFF | TGTGCCAGCAGCCCCCCACGGACGGGGCCCGGGGAGCTGTTTTTT
TRBJ2-2 | few | TRBV11-1 | TRBD1 | CASSQKSDRGVNTGELFF | TGTGCCAGCAGCCAGAAATCTGACAGGGGTGTGAACACCGGGGAGCTGTTTTTT
TRBJ2-1 | once | TRBV6-4 | - | CASSIQSGSLYNEQFF | TGTGCCAGCAGCATCCAGAGCGGAAGCCTCTACAATGAGCAGTTCTTC
TRBJ2-1 | - | TRBV5-1 | - | CASRPYPGLNNEQFF | TGCGCCAGCAGACCTTATCCGGGCCTCAACAATGAGCAGTTCTTC
TRBJ1-4 | few | TRBV3-1 | TRBD1 | CASSQAGTADEKLFF | TGTGCCAGCAGCCAAGCGGGGACAGCGGATGAAAAACTGTTTTTT
TRBJ1-1 | few | TRBV5-1 | TRBD1 | CASSLAQGGEAFF | TGCGCCAGCAGCTTGGCCCAGGGGGGTGAAGCTTTCTTT
TRBJ2-1 | many | TRBV7-9 | TRBD2 | CASSSPGLAGSYEQFF | TGTGCCAGCAGCTCCCCGGGACTAGCGGGATCGTATGAGCAGTTCTTC
TRBJ2-3 | many | TRBV5-1 | - | CASSLDGKRTDTQYF | TGCGCCAGCAGCTTGGACGGTAAAAGGACAGATACGCAGTATTTT
TRBJ2-5 | - | TRBV6-1 | TRBD2 | CASSPRASGGAGETQYF | TGTGCCAGCAGCCCCCGAGCTAGCGGGGGGGCCGGAGAGACCCAGTACTTC
TRBJ1-2 | many | TRBV12-3/TRBV12-4 | - | CASTSGGGLRGYTF | TGTGCCAGCACCTCCGGGGGGGGGTTGAGGGGCTACACCTTC
TRBJ1-4 | many | TRBV5-1 | - | CASREGSNEKLFF | TGCGCCAGCAGGGAGGGAAGTAATGAAAAACTGTTTTTT
TRBJ2-7 | many | TRBV2 | - | CASSPKTQYGIVLSYEQYF | TGTGCCAGCAGCCCCAAAACACAATACGGGATCGTTTTGTCCTACGAGCAGTACTTC
TRBJ2-6 | many | TRBV12-3/TRBV12-4 | - | CASRSTGRNSGANVLTF | TGTGCCAGCAGGTCTACCGGACGGAACTCTGGGGCCAACGTCCTGACTTTC
TRBJ1-4 | many | TRBV7-2 | TRBD1 | CASSRDRGSEKLFF | TGTGCCAGCAGTCGGGACAGGGGAAGTGAAAAACTGTTTTTT
TRBJ2-1 | many | TRBV6-5 | - | CASRLSRDGNNEQFF | TGTGCCAGCAGATTATCCCGGGACGGAAACAATGAGCAGTTCTTC
TRBJ2-3 | - | TRBV19 | TRBD2 | CASRLSGITDTQYF | TGTGCCAGTAGACTAAGCGGGATCACAGATACGCAGTATTTT
TRBJ2-1 | - | TRBV6-2/TRBV6-3 | TRBD1 | CASRKTRQGLGDNEQFF | TGTGCCAGCAGGAAAACCCGACAGGGTCTTGGAGACAATGAGCAGTTCTTC
TRBJ2-1 | many | TRBV3-1 | - | CASSPQSYNEQFF | TGTGCCAGCAGCCCACAGTCCTACAATGAGCAGTTCTTC
TRBJ1-1 | many | TRBV12-3/TRBV12-4 | - | CASSFSPNTEAFF | TGTGCCAGCAGTTTCTCCCCGAACACTGAAGCTTTCTTT
TRBJ1-1 | many | TRBV20-1 | - | CSARVNGGNTEAFF | TGCAGTGCTAGAGTTAACGGGGGGAACACTGAAGCTTTCTTT
TRBJ2-1 | many | TRBV29-1 | - | CSVEGPGSGYNEQFF | TGCAGCGTTGAAGGTCCCGGCAGCGGATACAATGAGCAGTTCTTC
TRBJ2-3 | many | TRBV29-1 | - | CSVQGDPTPDTQYF | TGCAGCGTTCAAGGGGACCCCACACCAGATACGCAGTATTTT
TRBJ2-7 | many | TRBV5-1 | - | CASSPERAYEQYF | TGCGCCAGCAGCCCCGAGCGGGCCTACGAGCAGTACTTC
TRBJ2-5 | many | TRBV5-1 | - | CASSIRRNEETQYF | TGCGCCAGCAGCATTCGGAGAAACGAAGAGACCCAGTACTTC
TRBJ2-7 | many | TRBV6-1 | - | CASSGNSRSYEQYF | TGTGCCAGCAGCGGGAACTCCAGGTCCTACGAGCAGTACTTC
TRBJ1-2 | few | TRBV7-6 | TRBD1 | CASSVGQGYGYTF | TGTGCCAGCAGCGTCGGACAGGGCTATGGCTACACCTTC
TRBJ2-3 | - | TRBV5-1 | - | CASSLANPTDTQYF | TGCGCCAGCAGCTTGGCGAACCCCACAGATACGCAGTATTTT
TRBJ2-7 | many | TRBV6-5 | TRBD1 | CASSSHRGPSYEQYF | TGTGCCAGCAGTTCACACAGGGGTCCATCCTACGAGCAGTACTTC
TRBJ2-5 | - | TRBV5-1 | - | CASSPLQQNIRAFQETQYF | TGCGCCAGCAGCCCCCTTCAGCAAAACATTCGGGCTTTCCAAGAGACCCAGTACTTC
TRBJ2-1 | many | TRBV7-9 | TRBD2 | CASSSLRTSGVANEQFF | TGTGCCAGCAGCTCACTCCGGACTAGCGGGGTAGCTAATGAGCAGTTCTTC
TRBJ2-3 | many | TRBV20-1 | - | CSATDLGAGGTDTQYF | TGCAGTGCTACCGATTTGGGAGCGGGCGGCACAGATACGCAGTATTTT
TRBJ2-1 | - | TRBV6-2/TRBV6-3 | - | CASSRWGALDYNEQFF | TGTGCCAGCAGTCGGTGGGGGGCACTAGACTACAATGAGCAGTTCTTC